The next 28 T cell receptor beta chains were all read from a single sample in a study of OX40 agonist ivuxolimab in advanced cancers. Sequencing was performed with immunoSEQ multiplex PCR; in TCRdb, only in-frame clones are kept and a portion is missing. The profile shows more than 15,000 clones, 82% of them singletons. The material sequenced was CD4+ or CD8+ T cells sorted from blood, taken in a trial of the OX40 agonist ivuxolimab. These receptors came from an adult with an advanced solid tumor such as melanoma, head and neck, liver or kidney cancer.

CDR3 loop: CASSPRTGNSPLHF. The CDR3 DNA is TGTGCCAGCTCACCACGAACAGGAAATTCACCCCTCCACTTT. The V call is TRBV18, the J call TRBJ1-6; D might be TRBD1 (5 bases). Germline V gives CDR1 KGHSH, CDR2 LQKENI. Trimming cost V 1 base and J 7 bases, with 8 bases left between them. The CDR3 contains 14 residues.

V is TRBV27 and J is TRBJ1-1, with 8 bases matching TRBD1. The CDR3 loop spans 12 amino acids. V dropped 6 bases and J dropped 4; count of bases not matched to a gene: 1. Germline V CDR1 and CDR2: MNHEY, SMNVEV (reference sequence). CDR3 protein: CASRGQVTEAFF. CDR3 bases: TGTGCCAGCAGGGGACAGGTCACTGAAGCTTTCTTT.

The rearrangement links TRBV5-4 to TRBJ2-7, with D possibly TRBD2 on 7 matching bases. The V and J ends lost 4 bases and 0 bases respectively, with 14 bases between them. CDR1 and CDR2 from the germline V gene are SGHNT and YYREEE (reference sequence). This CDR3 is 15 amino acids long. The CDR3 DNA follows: TGTGCCAGCAGCCCCTCCGGGGGGCACTCCTACGAGCAGTACTTC. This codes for CASSPSGGHSYEQYF. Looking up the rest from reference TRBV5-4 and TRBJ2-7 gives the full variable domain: ETGVTQSPTHLIKTRGQQVTLRCSSQSGHNTVSWYQQALGQGPQFIFQYYREEENGRGNFPPRFSGLQFPNYSSELNVNALELDDSALYLCASSPSGGHSYEQYFGPGTRLTVT.

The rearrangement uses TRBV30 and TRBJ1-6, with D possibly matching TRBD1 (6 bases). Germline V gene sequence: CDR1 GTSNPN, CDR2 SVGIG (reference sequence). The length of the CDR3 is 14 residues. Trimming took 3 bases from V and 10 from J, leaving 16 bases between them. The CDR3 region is CAWSGAPGASPLHF. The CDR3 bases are TGTGCCTGGAGCGGAGCTCCAGGGGCCTCACCCCTCCACTTT.

In nucleotides, the CDR3 is TGTGCCAGCAGTTTAGGAGGGGGCTCCTACAATGAGCAGTTCTTC. Its protein is CASSLGGGSYNEQFF. V usage is TRBV28 and J usage is TRBJ2-1, with D perhaps TRBD1 or TRBD2 (6 bases each). The CDR3 spans 15 residues. Trimming pared 2 bases from V and 0 bases from J, leaving 8 bases between. CDR1 is MDHEN, CDR2 SYDVKM, per germline.

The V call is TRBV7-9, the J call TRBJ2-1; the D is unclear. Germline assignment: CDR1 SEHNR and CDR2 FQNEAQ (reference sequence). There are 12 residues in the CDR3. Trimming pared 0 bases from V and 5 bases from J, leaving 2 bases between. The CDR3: CASSLAHNEQFF. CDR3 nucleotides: TGTGCCAGCAGCTTAGCCCACAATGAGCAGTTCTTC.

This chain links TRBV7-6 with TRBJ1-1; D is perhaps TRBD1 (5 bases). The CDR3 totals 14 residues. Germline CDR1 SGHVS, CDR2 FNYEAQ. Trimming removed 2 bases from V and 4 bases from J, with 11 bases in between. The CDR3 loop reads CASSLLGGSTEAFF. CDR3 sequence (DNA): TGTGCCAGCAGCTTATTGGGGGGAAGCACTGAAGCTTTCTTT. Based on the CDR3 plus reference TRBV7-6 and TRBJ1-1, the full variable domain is GAGVSQSPRYKVTKRGQDVALRCDPISGHVSLYWYRQALGQGPEFLTYFNYEAQQDKSGLPNDRFSAERPEGSISTLTIQRTEQRDSAMYRCASSLLGGSTEAFFGQGTRLTVV.

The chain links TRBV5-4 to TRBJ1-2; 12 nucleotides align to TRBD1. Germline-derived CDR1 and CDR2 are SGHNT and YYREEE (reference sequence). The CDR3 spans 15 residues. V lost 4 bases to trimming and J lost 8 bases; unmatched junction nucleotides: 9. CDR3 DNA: TGTGCCAGCAGCAGACTGGGACAGGGGGCCGGAGGCTACACCTTC. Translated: CASSRLGQGAGGYTF.

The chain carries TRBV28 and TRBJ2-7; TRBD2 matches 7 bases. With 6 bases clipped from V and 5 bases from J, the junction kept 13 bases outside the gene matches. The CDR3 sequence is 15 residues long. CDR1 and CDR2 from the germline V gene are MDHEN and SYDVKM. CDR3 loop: CASRTGTTPRDEQYF. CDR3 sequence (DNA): TGTGCCAGCAGGACCGGGACTACCCCAAGGGACGAGCAGTACTTC.

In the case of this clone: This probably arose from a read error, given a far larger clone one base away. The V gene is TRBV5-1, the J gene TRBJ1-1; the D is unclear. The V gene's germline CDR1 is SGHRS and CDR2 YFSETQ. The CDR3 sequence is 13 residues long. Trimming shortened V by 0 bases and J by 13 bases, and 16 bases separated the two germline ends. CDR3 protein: CASSLASGLEGFF. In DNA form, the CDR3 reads TGCGCCAGCAGCTTGGCCTCTGGTCTCGAGGGTTTCTTT.

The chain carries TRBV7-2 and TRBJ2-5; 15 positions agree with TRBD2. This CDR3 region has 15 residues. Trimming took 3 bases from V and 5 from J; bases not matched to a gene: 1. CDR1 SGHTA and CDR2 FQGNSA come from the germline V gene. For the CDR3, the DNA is TGTGCCAGCAGCTTTGGACTAGCGGGAGGGGAGACCCAGTACTTC. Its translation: CASSFGLAGGETQYF.

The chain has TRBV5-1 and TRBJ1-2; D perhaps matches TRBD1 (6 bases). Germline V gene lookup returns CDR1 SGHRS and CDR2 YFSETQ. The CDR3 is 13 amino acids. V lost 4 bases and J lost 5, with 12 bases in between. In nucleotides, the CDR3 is TGCGCCAGCAGCCCCGGGACAACGTATGGCTACACCTTC. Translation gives CASSPGTTYGYTF.

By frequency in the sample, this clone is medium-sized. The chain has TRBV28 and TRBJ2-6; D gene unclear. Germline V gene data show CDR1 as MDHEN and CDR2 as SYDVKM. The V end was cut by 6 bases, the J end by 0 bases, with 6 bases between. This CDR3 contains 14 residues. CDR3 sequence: CASSYLSGANVLTF. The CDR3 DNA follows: TGTGCCAGCAGCTATCTCTCTGGGGCCAACGTCCTGACTTTC.

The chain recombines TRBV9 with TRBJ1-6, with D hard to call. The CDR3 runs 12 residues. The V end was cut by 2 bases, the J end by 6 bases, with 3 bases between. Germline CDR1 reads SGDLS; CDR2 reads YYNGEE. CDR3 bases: TGTGCCAGCAGCGTTTCTAATTCACCCCTCCACTTT. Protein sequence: CASSVSNSPLHF.

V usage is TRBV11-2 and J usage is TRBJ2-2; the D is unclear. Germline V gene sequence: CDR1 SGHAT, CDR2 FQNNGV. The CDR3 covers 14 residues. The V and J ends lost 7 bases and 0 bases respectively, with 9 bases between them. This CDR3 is CASKEWTNTGELFF. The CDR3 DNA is TGTGCCAGCAAAGAGTGGACGAACACCGGGGAGCTGTTTTTT.

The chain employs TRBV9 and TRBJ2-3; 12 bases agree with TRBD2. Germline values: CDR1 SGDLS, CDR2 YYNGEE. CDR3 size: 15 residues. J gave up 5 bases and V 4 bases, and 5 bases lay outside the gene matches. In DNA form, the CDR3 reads TGTGCCAGCAGCCCTAGCGGGAGGGCCGTAGATACGCAGTATTTT. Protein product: CASSPSGRAVDTQYF.

DNA for the CDR3: TGTGCCAGCAGCCCGGGACAAACCCAGTACTTC. The encoded protein is CASSPGQTQYF. The V gene is TRBV7-9, the J gene TRBJ2-5, with a weak D call TRBD1 (6 bases). Germline CDR1 SEHNR, CDR2 FQNEAQ (reference sequence). V dropped 5 bases and J dropped 8 bases, with 9 bases sitting between them. The length of the CDR3 is 11 residues.

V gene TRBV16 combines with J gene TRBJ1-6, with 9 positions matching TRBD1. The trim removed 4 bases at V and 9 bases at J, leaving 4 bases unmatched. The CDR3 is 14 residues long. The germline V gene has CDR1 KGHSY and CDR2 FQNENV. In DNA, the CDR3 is TGTGCCAGCAGCCTTTGGGACAGGGCTTCACCCCTCCACTTT. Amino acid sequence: CASSLWDRASPLHF.

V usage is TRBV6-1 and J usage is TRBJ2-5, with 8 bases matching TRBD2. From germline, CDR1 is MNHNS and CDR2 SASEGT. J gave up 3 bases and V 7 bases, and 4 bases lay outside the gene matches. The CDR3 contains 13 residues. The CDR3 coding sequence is TGTGCCAGCACCCGACTAGCGAAAGAGACCCAGTACTTC. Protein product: CASTRLAKETQYF.

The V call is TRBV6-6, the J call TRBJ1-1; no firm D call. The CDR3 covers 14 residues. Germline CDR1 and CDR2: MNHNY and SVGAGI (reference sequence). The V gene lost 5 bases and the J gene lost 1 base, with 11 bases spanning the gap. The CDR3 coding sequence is TGTGCCAGCAGTAAATCCCGGTCGAACACTGAAGCTTTCTTT. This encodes CASSKSRSNTEAFF.

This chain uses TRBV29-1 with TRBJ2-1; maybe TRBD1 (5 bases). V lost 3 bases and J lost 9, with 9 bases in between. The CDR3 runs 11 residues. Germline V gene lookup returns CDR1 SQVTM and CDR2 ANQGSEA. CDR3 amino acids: CSVEGQSEQFF. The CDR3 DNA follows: TGCAGCGTTGAGGGGCAGTCTGAGCAGTTCTTC.

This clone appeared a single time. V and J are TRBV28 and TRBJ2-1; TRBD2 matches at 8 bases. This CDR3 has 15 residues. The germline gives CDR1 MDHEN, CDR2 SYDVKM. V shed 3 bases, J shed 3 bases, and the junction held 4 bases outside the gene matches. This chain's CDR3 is CASSLGLAGYNEQFF. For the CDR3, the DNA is TGTGCCAGCAGTTTGGGGCTAGCGGGCTACAATGAGCAGTTCTTC.

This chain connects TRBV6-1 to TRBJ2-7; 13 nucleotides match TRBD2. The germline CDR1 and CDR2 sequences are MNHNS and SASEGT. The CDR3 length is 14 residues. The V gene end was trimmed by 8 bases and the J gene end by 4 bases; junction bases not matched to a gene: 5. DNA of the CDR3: TGTGCCAGCGTCCGGACTAGCGGGAGTTACGAGCAGTACTTC. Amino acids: CASVRTSGSYEQYF.

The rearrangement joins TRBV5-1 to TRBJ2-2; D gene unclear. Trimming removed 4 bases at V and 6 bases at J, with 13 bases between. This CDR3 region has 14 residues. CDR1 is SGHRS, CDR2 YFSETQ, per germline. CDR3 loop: CASSVGSTAGELFF. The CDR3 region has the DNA TGCGCCAGCAGCGTGGGCAGCACGGCCGGGGAGCTGTTTTTT.

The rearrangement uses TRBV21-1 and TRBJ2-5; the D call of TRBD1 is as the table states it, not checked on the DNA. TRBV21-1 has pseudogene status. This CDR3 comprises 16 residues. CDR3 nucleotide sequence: TGTGCCAGCAGCCCTACGAGGACAGGCGCTAAGAGAACCCAGTACTTC. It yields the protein CASSPTRTGAKRTQYF.

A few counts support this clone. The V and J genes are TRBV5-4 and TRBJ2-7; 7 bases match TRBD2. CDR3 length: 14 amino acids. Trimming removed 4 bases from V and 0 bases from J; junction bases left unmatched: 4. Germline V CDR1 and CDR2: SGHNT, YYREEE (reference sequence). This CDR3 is CASSATSDSYEQYF. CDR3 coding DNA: TGTGCCAGCAGCGCAACTAGCGACTCCTACGAGCAGTACTTC.

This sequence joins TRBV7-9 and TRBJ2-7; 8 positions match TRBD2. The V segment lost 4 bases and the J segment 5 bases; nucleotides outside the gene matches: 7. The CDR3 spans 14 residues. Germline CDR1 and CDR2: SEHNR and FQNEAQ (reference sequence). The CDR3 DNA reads TGTGCCAGCAGCTCAAGCGGGAGTAGCAACGAGCAGTACTTC. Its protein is CASSSSGSSNEQYF.

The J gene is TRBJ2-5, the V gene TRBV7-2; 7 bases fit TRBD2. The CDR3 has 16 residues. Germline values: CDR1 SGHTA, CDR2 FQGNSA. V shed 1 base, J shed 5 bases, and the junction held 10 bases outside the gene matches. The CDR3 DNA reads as TGTGCCAGCAGCTTAGGGGCCAGCGGGATGGGGGAGACCCAGTACTTC. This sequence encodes CASSLGASGMGETQYF.